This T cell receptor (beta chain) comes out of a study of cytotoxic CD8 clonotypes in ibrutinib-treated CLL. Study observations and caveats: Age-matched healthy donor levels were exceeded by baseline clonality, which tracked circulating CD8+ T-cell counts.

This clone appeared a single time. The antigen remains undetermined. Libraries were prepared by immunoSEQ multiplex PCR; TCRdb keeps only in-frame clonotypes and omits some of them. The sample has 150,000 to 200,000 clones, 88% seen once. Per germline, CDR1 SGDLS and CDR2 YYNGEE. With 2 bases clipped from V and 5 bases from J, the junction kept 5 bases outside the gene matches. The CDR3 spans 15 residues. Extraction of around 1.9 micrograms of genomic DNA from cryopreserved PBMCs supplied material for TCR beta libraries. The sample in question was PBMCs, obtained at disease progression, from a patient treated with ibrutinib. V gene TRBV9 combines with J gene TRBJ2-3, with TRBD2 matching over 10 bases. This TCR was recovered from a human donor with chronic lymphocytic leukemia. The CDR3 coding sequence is TGTGCCAGCAGCGTTCTAGCGGGAGTACTAGATACGCAGTATTTT. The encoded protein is CASSVLAGVLDTQYF. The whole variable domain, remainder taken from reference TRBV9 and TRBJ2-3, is DSGVTQTPKHLITATGQRVTLRCSPRSGDLSVYWYQQSLDQGLQFLIQYYNGEERAKGNILERFSAQQFPDLHSELNLSSLELGDSALYFCASSVLAGVLDTQYFGPGTRLTVL.